This T cell receptor beta chain was documented in a study of T cells after yellow fever vaccination. The authors made TCR cDNA by 5'RACE template switching, adding a universal primer site and UMIs. Each CDR3 protein gets one entry after TCRdb re-called the 5' RACE reads with MiXCR. The sample shows 300,000 or so distinct CDR3 sequences, over 10% of them seen only once. This clonotype was observed a few times. Its target is not known. V lost 5 bases and J lost 2; bases outside the gene matches: 6. Germline V gene sequence: CDR1 SNHLY, CDR2 FYNNEI. CDR3 length: 15 amino acids. Study-level points and caveats: Clonotypes shared by both compartments, CD4 and CD8, made up a small share. Post-booster repertoires contained most primary-vaccination clones again (about 95% CD4, approximately 88% CD8).

Sequenced material: CD4+ T cells sorted from PBMCs, taken 45 days after the yellow fever booster vaccination. The sequence came from a man aged 25-45 years who received the YFV17D yellow fever vaccine. The chain employs TRBV2 and TRBJ2-3, with TRBD2 matching over 8 bases. The CDR3 sequence: CASSLGSGTTDTQYF. The CDR3, as DNA: TGTGCCAGCAGTTTGGGTAGCGGGACCACAGATACGCAGTATTTT.